Sequencing of this TCR beta chain was carried out in a study of blood T cell repertoires in COVID-19. Using immunoSEQ multiplex PCR, the repertoire was profiled, and TCRdb retains in-frame clones only, with some absent. In the table there are 200,000 to 300,000 clones, 70% to 85% of which are singletons. Sequences were obtained from peripheral blood. The clonotype originates from a man aged 35-49 years who had recovered from COVID-19.

CDR3 amino acids: CASSLQDSGNTIYF. In DNA, the CDR3 is TGTGCCAGCTCATTACAAGACTCTGGAAACACCATATATTTT. This chain links TRBV18 with TRBJ1-3; D is undetermined. Per the germline V gene, CDR1 is KGHSH and CDR2 is LQKENI. CDR3 length: 14 residues. Between the trimmed V and J ends, which lost 5 bases and 0 bases, there was a span of 8 bases.